The clone carrying this T cell receptor beta chain was counted a few times. Its matching antigen is unknown. This sample is part of a study of T cell repertoires in cytomegalovirus infection. TCRdb re-derived calls from the reads in MiXCR, one entry per CDR3 protein. The table has fewer than 850,000 distinct CDR3 sequences, 29% seen once; the top ten hold approximately 14%. V dropped 3 bases and J dropped 2 bases, with 14 bases sitting between them. The CDR3 contains 16 residues. The V gene's germline CDR1 is SEHNR and CDR2 FQNEAQ (reference sequence). The sample consisted of cultured CD8+ T cells from PBMCs, taken from culture after CMV antigen stimulation. V and J are TRBV7-9 and TRBJ2-4; either TRBD1 or TRBD2 may fit D (5 bases each). This TCR was sampled from a human donor in good health (CMV status not recorded). Some clones in this sample may be carry-over from other donors' samples. CDR3 nucleotides: TGTGCCAGCAGCTTTCCGGGGCGGCCGTCCAAAAACATTCAGTACTTC. Amino acid sequence: CASSFPGRPSKNIQYF. The full variable domain, with the rest looked up from reference TRBV7-9 and TRBJ2-4, is DTGVSQNPRHKITKRGQNVTFRCDPISEHNRLYWYRQTLGQGPEFLTYFQNEAQLEKSRLLSDRFSAERPKGSFSTLEIQRTEQGDSAMYLCASSFPGRPSKNIQYFGAGTRLSVL.